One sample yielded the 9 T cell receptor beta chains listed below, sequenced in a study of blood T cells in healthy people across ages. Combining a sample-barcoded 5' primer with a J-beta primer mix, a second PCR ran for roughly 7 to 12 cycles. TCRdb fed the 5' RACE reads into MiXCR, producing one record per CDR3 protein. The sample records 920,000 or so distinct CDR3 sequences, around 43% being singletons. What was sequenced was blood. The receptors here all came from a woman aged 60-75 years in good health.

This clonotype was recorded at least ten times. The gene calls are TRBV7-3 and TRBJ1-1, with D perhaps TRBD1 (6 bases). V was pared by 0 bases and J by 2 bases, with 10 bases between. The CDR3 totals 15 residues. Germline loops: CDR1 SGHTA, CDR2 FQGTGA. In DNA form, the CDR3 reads TGTGCCAGCAGCTTAACGCAGGGGACTAACACTGAAGCTTTCTTT. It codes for CASSLTQGTNTEAFF.

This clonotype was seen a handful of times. The CDR3 DNA sequence: TGTGCCAGCCACAGGGACTCCCTACACAATGAGCAGTTCTTC. Translating it yields CASHRDSLHNEQFF. V and J are TRBV7-9 and TRBJ2-1; either TRBD1 or TRBD2 may supply D (6 bases each). Germline CDR1 is SEHNR and CDR2 is FQNEAQ (reference sequence). The CDR3 totals 14 residues. V lost 8 bases to trimming and J lost 5 bases, with 16 bases between them.

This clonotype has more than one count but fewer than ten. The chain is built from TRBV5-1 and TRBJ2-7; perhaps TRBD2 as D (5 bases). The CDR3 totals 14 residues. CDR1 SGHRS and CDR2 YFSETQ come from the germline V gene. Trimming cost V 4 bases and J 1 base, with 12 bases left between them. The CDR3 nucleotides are TGCGCCAGCAGCCAAGAAGGACTTTCCTACGAGCAGTACTTC. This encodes CASSQEGLSYEQYF.

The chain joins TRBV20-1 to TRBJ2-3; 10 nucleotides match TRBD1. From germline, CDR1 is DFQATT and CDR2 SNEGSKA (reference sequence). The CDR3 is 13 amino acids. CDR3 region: CSDRDRGTDTQYF. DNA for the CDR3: TGCAGCGACCGGGACAGGGGTACAGATACGCAGTATTTT.

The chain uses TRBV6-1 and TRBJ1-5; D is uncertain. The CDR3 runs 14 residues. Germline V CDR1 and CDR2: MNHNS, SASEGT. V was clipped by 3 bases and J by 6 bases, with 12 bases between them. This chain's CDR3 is CASSDKAQSQPQHF. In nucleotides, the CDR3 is TGTGCCAGCAGTGACAAGGCCCAGTCTCAGCCCCAGCATTTT.

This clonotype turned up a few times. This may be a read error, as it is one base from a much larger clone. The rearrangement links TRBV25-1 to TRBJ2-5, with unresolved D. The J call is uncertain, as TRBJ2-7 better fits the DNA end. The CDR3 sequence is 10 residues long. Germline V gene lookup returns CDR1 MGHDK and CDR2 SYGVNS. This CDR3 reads CAGSETEQYF. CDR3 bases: TGTGCCGGCAGTGAAACCGAGCAGTACTTC.

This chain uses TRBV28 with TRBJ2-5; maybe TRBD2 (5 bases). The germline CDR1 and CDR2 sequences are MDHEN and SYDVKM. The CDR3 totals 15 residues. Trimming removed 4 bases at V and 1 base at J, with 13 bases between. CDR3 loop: CASSSVGESQETQYF. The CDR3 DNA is TGTGCCAGCAGTTCAGTCGGGGAGAGCCAAGAGACCCAGTACTTC. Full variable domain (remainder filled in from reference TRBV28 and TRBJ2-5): DVKVTQSSRYLVKRTGEKVFLECVQDMDHENMFWYRQDPGLGLRLIYFSYDVKMKEKGDIPEGYSVSREKKERFSLILESASTNQTSMYLCASSSVGESQETQYFGPGTRLLVL.

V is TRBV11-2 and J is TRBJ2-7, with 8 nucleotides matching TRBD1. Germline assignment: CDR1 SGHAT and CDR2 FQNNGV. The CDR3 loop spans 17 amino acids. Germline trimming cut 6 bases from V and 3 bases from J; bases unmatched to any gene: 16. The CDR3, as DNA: TGTGCCAGCAGACCCGGACAGGGCTTCATCGACGACTACGAGCAGTACTTC. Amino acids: CASRPGQGFIDDYEQYF.

In DNA, the CDR3 is TGTGCCAGCAGGGCCGGGACAGGGAAAACCGAGCAGTACTTC. This gives the protein CASRAGTGKTEQYF. The chain couples TRBV6-5 to TRBJ2-7, with 9 bases aligning to TRBD1. Germline-derived CDR1 and CDR2 are MNHEY and SVGAGI. The junction had 9 bases not matched to a gene; V was cut back by 6 bases and J by 6 bases. This CDR3 spans 14 amino acids.